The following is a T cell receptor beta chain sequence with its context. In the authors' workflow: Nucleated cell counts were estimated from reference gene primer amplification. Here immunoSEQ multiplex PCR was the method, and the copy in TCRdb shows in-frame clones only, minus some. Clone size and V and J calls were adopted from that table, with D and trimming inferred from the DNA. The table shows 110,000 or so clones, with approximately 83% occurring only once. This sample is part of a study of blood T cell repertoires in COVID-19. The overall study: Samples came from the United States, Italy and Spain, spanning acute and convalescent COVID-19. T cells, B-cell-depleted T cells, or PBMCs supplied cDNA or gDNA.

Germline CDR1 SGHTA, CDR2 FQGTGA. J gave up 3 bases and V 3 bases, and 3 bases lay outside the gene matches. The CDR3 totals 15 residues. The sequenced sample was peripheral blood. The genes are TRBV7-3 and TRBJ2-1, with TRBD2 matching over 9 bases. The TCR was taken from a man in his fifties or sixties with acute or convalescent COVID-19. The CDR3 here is CASSLASGVYNEQFF. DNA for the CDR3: TGTGCCAGCAGCTTGGCTAGCGGGGTCTACAATGAGCAGTTCTTC.